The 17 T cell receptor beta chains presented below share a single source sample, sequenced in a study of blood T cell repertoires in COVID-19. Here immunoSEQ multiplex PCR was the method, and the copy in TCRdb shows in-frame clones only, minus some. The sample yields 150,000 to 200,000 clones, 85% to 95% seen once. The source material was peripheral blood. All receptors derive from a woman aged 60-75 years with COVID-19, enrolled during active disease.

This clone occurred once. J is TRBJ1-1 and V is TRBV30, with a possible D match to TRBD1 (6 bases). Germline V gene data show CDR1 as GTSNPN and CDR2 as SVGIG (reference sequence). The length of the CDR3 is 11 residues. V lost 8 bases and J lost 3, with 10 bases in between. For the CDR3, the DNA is TGTGCCGGACAGCACGACACTGAAGCTTTCTTT. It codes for CAGQHDTEAFF.

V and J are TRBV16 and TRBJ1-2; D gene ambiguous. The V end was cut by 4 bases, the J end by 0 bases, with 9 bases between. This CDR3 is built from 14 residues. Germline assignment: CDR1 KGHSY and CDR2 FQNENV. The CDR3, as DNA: TGTGCCAGCAGCCGAGTTGCCACTAACTATGGCTACACCTTC. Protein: CASSRVATNYGYTF. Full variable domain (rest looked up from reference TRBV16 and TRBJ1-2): GEEVAQTPKHLVRGEGQKAKLYCAPIKGHSYVFWYQQVLKNEFKFLISFQNENVFDETGMPKERFSAKCLPNSPCSLEIQATKLEDSAVYFCASSRVATNYGYTFGSGTRLTVV.

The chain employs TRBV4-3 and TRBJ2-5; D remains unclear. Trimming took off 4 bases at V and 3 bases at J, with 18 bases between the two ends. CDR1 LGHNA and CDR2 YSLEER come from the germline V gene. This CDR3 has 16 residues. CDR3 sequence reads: CASSLRHVEKEETQYF. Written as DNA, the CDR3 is TGCGCCAGCAGCCTGAGACACGTTGAGAAAGAAGAGACCCAGTACTTC.

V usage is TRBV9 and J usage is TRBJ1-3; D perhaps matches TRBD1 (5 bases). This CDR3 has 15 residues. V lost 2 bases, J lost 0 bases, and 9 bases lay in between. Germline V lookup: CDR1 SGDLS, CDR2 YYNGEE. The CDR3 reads CASSVEGISGNTIYF. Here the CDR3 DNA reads TGTGCCAGCAGCGTGGAGGGGATCTCTGGAAACACCATATATTTT.

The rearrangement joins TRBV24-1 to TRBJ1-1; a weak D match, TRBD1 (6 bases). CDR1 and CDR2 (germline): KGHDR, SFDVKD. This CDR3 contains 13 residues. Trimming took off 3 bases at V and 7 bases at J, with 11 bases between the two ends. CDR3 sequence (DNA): TGTGCCACCAGTGATCCTACAGGGCGTGAAGCTTTCTTT. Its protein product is CATSDPTGREAFF.

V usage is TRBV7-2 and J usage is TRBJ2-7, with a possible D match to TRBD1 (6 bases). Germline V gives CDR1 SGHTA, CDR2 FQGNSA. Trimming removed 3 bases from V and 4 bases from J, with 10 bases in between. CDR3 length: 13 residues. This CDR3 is CASSFGQFYEQYF. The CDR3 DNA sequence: TGTGCCAGCAGCTTCGGACAGTTTTACGAGCAGTACTTC.

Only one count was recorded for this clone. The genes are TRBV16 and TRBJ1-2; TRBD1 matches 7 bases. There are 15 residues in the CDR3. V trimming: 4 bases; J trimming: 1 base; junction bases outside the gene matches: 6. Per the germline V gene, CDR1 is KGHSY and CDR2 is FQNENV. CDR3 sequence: CASSPSRDSNYGYTF. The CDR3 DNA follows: TGTGCCAGCAGCCCCTCAAGGGACAGTAACTATGGCTACACCTTC.

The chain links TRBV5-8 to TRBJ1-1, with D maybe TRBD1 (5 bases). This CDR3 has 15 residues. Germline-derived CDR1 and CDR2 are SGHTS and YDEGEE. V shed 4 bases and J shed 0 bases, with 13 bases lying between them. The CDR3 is CASSRGRGMNTEAFF. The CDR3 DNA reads TGTGCCAGCAGCCGCGGACGGGGGATGAACACTGAAGCTTTCTTT.

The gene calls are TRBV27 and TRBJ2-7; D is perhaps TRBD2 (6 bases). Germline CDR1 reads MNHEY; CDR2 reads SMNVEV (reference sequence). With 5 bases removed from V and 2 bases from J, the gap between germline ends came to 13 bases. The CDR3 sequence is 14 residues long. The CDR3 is CASSVQEGPYEQYF. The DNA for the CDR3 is TGTGCCAGCAGTGTACAGGAGGGTCCCTACGAGCAGTACTTC.

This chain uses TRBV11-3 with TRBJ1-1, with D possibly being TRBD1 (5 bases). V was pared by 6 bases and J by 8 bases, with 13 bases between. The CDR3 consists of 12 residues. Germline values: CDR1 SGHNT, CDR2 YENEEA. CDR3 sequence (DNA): TGTGCCAGCAGTTTCAGGGCCGGAGAAGCTTTCTTT. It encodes CASSFRAGEAFF.

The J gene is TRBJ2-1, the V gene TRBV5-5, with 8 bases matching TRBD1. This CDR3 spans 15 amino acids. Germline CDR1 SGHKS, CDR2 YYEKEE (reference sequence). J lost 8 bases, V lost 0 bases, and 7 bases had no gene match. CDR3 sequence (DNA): TGTGCCAGCAGCTTGGGCGGACAGGGTGGGTATGAGCAGTTCTTC. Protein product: CASSLGGQGGYEQFF. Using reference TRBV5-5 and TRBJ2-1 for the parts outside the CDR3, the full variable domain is DAGVTQSPTHLIKTRGQQVTLRCSPISGHKSVSWYQQVLGQGPQFIFQYYEKEERGRGNFPDRFSARQFPNYSSELNVNALLLGDSALYLCASSLGGQGGYEQFFGPGTRLTVL.

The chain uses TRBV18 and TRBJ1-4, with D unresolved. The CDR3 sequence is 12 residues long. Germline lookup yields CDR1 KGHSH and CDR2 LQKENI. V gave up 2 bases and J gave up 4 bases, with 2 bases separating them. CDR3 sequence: CASSPYNEKLFF. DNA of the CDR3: TGTGCCAGCTCACCATATAATGAAAAACTGTTTTTT.

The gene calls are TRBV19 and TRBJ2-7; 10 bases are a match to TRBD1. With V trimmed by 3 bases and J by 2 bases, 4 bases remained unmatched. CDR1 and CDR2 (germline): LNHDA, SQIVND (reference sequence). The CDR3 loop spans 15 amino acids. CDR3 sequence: CASSIGTGVTYEQYF. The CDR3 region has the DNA TGTGCCAGTAGTATCGGGACAGGGGTTACCTACGAGCAGTACTTC.

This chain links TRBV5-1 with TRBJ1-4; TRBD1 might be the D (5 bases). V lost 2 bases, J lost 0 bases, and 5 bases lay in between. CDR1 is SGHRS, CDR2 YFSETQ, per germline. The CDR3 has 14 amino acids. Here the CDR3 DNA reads TGCGCCAGCAGCTTAGGGGCAACTAATGAAAAACTGTTTTTT. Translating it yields CASSLGATNEKLFF.

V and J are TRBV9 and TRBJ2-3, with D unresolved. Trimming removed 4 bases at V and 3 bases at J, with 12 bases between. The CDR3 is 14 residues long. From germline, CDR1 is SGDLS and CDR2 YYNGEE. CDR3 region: CASSPPTPTDTQYF. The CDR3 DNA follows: TGTGCCAGCAGCCCTCCCACACCGACAGATACGCAGTATTTT.

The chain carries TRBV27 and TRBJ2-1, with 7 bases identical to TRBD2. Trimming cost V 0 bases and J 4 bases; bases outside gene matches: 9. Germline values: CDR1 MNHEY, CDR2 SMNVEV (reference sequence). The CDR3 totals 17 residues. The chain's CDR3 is CASSLSFTGTIYNEQFF. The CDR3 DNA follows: TGTGCCAGCAGTTTATCGTTTACCGGGACTATATACAATGAGCAGTTCTTC.

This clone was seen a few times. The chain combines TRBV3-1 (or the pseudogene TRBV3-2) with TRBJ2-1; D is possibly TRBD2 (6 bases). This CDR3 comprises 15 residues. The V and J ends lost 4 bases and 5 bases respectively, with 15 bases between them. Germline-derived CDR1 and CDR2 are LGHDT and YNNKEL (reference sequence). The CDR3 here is CASSRSGLVNNEQFF. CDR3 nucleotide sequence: TGTGCCAGCAGCCGAAGCGGGCTAGTCAACAATGAGCAGTTCTTC.